Reported below is one TCR beta chain. Its antigen is unknown. Clones were sequenced by immunoSEQ multiplex PCR, and TCRdb holds only the in-frame ones, with some missing. The repertoire holds around 13,000 clones, with roughly 60% as singletons. This specimen belongs to a study of T cells in tumors after PD-1 blockade. At the level of the study: Mean per tumor sample: 25,000 or so templates (about 554-100,000), some 6,000 unique clonotypes.

This CDR3 has 14 amino acids. The germline CDR1 and CDR2 sequences are SGHTA and FQGNSA. V lost 5 bases to trimming and J lost 1 base, with 9 bases between them. Study-wide points: Two pre-treatment samples showed no clonal replacement between them.

The V and J genes are TRBV7-2 and TRBJ2-1; D is uncertain. This TCR was recovered from a human donor with cutaneous squamous cell carcinoma. The sequencing here drew on tumor tissue, taken before anti-PD-1 treatment. The CDR3 is CASSPTGSYNEQFF. The DNA for the CDR3 is TGTGCCAGCAGCCCCACTGGTTCCTACAATGAGCAGTTCTTC.